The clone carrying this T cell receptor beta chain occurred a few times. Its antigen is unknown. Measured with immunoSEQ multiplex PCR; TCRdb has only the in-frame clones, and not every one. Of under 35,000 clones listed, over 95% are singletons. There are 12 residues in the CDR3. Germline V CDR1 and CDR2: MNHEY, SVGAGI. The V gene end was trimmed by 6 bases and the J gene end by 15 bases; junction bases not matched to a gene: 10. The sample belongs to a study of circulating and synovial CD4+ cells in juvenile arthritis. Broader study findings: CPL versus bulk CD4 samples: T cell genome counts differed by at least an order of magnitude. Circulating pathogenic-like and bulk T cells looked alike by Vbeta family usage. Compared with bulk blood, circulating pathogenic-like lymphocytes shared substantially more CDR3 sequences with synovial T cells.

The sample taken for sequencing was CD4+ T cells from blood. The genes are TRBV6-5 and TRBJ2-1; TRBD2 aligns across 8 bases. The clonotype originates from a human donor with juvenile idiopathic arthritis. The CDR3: CASRGTAGGGFF. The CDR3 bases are TGTGCCAGCAGGGGGACTGCCGGGGGGGGGTTCTTC.